Presented here are 21 T cell receptor beta chains from one specimen sequenced in a study of T cells after yellow fever vaccination. A single record per CDR3 protein comes from TCRdb applying MiXCR to the 5' RACE reads. The sample gives around 550,000 distinct CDR3 sequences, 15% to 20% of which show up once; roughly an eighth is in the top ten. Sample: PBMCs, taken 15 days after the yellow fever booster vaccination. All receptors derive from a man aged 25 to 45 who received the YFV17D yellow fever vaccine.

This chain joins TRBV18 and TRBJ2-2; D uncertain. CDR1 KGHSH and CDR2 LQKENI come from the germline V gene. This CDR3 has 16 residues. The ends were cut back, 0 bases at V and 6 bases at J, with 14 bases in the middle. The CDR3 region is CASSPPKGFRAGELFF. Here the CDR3 DNA reads TGTGCCAGCTCACCACCGAAGGGATTTAGGGCCGGGGAGCTGTTTTTT.

This sequence joins TRBV5-1 and TRBJ2-5; D gene unclear. Germline V gene data show CDR1 as SGHRS and CDR2 as YFSETQ. The V gene lost 2 bases and the J gene lost 5 bases, with 19 bases spanning the gap. The CDR3 extends over 16 amino acids. CDR3 residues: CASSLDPKGIGETQYF. CDR3 nucleotides: TGCGCCAGCAGCTTAGATCCTAAAGGGATAGGGGAGACCCAGTACTTC.

This clonotype appeared a few times. The chain carries TRBV14 and TRBJ2-7, with TRBD1 identical over 7 bases. The germline V gene has CDR1 SGHDN and CDR2 FVKESK. The ends lost 1 base at V and 11 bases at J; junction bases unmatched: 8. The CDR3 has 13 residues. The CDR3 bases are TGTGCCAGCAGCCAAGTACGTCAGGGGGATGAGTACTTC. Its translation: CASSQVRQGDEYF.

This clonotype was detected a few times. V is TRBV7-2 and J is TRBJ2-7, with D perhaps TRBD2 (5 bases). The V gene lost 5 bases and the J gene lost 3 bases, with 11 bases spanning the gap. Germline-derived CDR1 and CDR2 are SGHTA and FQGNSA. The length of the CDR3 is 13 residues. The DNA of the CDR3 is TGTGCCAGCAGCCGGGGAGTTCTCTACGAGCAGTACTTC. Its protein product is CASSRGVLYEQYF.

This clonotype was detected only a few times. CDR3 bases: TGTGCCAGCAGCCAAGAGTTGGCCCGACCCCGGGTTGGTCTCAATGAGCAGTTCTTC. Translation gives CASSQELARPRVGLNEQFF. The chain couples TRBV4-2 to TRBJ2-1, with D unresolved. Germline V CDR1 and CDR2: LGHNA, YNFKEQ. Trimming shortened V by 0 bases and J by 6 bases, and 24 bases separated the two germline ends. The CDR3 totals 19 residues.

This clonotype occurred a few times. The chain recombines TRBV28 with TRBJ2-1; either TRBD1 or TRBD2 may supply D (5 bases each). CDR1 is MDHEN and CDR2 is SYDVKM in the germline V gene. There are 14 residues in the CDR3. Trimming pared 9 bases from V and 16 bases from J, leaving 28 bases between. CDR3 sequence (DNA): TGTGCCAGTACCTCGGCGCGTTTTGGGTCCGGGGACTTCTTC. Translating gives CASTSARFGSGDFF. Using reference TRBV28 and TRBJ2-1 for the parts outside the CDR3, the full variable domain is DVKVTQSSRYLVKRTGEKVFLECVQDMDHENMFWYRQDPGLGLRLIYFSYDVKMKEKGDIPEGYSVSREKKERFSLILESASTNQTSMYLCASTSARFGSGDFFGPGTRLTVL.

This chain links TRBV27 with TRBJ2-7; 7 bases line up with TRBD2. CDR1 is MNHEY, CDR2 SMNVEV, per germline (reference sequence). The CDR3 loop spans 16 amino acids. The ends lost 0 bases at V and 1 base at J; junction bases unmatched: 6. The CDR3 protein is CASSLSWRESSYEQYF. The DNA for the CDR3 is TGTGCCAGCAGTTTATCCTGGCGGGAGTCGTCCTACGAGCAGTACTTC.

This clonotype was observed a handful of times. This rearrangement joins TRBV23-1 to TRBJ2-1; possible D gene TRBD1, 6 bases. TRBV23-1 carries the ORF label, with uncertain function. CDR3 size: 16 residues. Trimming stripped 10 bases from V and 8 bases from J, with 27 bases between. The DNA of the CDR3 is TGCGCCATCACGGATCTAGGGGACAAAGGAGTCGATGAGCAGTTCTTC. Amino acids: CAITDLGDKGVDEQFF.

The CDR3 reads CASSFQGAGEKLFF. DNA for the CDR3: TGTGCCAGCAGTTTTCAGGGGGCGGGGGAAAAACTGTTTTTT. This chain uses TRBV27 with TRBJ1-4, with 8 bases matching TRBD1. The CDR3 extends over 14 amino acids. Germline values: CDR1 MNHEY, CDR2 SMNVEV (reference sequence). V lost 3 bases and J lost 8; bases outside the gene matches: 5.

The rearrangement links TRBV7-2 to TRBJ2-7; possible D gene TRBD1, 6 bases. Trimming shortened V by 1 base and J by 4 bases, and 14 bases separated the two germline ends. The CDR3 has 15 residues. CDR1 SGHTA and CDR2 FQGNSA come from the germline V gene. This CDR3 is CASSLEGTYQYEQYF. In DNA form, the CDR3 reads TGTGCCAGCAGCTTAGAAGGGACATACCAGTACGAGCAGTACTTC.

This rearrangement joins TRBV7-9 to TRBJ2-4; D may match TRBD1 or TRBD2 (5 bases each). The CDR3 is 13 amino acids. CDR1 SEHNR and CDR2 FQNEAQ come from the germline V gene (reference sequence). The ends were cut back, 4 bases at V and 6 bases at J, with 10 bases in the middle. The CDR3 nucleotides are TGTGCCAGCAGCTCACGTGGGGGAAACATTCAGTACTTC. Its protein is CASSSRGGNIQYF. The variable domain in full, completed from reference TRBV7-9 and TRBJ2-4, reads DTGVSQNPRHKITKRGQNVTFRCDPISEHNRLYWYRQTLGQGPEFLTYFQNEAQLEKSRLLSDRFSAERPKGSFSTLEIQRTEQGDSAMYLCASSSRGGNIQYFGAGTRLSVL.

J is TRBJ2-3 and V is TRBV18; D unclear. Germline assignment: CDR1 KGHSH and CDR2 LQKENI. The V end lost 6 bases, the J end lost 6 bases, and 19 bases lay between the germline ends. The CDR3 has 15 residues. CDR3 residues: CASSGRGRGGDTQYF. The DNA for the CDR3 is TGTGCCAGCTCCGGCCGAGGACGCGGTGGGGATACGCAGTATTTT.

The sample holds many counts of this clonotype. The chain joins TRBV20-1 to TRBJ1-6; no definite D call. From germline, CDR1 is DFQATT and CDR2 SNEGSKA (reference sequence). Trimming shortened V by 0 bases and J by 7 bases, and 16 bases separated the two germline ends. CDR3 length: 16 amino acids. CDR3 loop: CSARDLANGLNSPLHF. The CDR3 DNA is TGCAGTGCTAGAGATCTAGCGAACGGCTTGAATTCACCCCTCCACTTT.

The rearrangement uses TRBV10-3 and TRBJ2-1; the match to TRBD2 covers 8 bases. Germline V gene sequence: CDR1 ENHRY, CDR2 SYGVKD. The CDR3 covers 15 residues. The trim removed 4 bases at V and 10 bases at J, leaving 12 bases unmatched. This CDR3 is CAISVEAGGSKEQFF. The CDR3 nucleotides are TGTGCCATCAGTGTCGAGGCGGGAGGCTCCAAAGAGCAGTTCTTC.

This chain connects TRBV5-1 to TRBJ2-3, with D unresolved. Germline V CDR1 and CDR2: SGHRS, YFSETQ. This CDR3 region has 13 residues. V was pared by 0 bases and J by 6 bases, with 8 bases between. The CDR3 region is CASSLGLEDTQYF. CDR3 sequence (DNA): TGCGCCAGCAGCTTGGGGCTAGAGGATACGCAGTATTTT. The whole variable domain, filled in from reference TRBV5-1 and TRBJ2-3, reads KAGVTQTPRYLIKTRGQQVTLSCSPISGHRSVSWYQQTPGQGLQFLFEYFSETQRNKGNFPGRFSGRQFSNSRSEMNVSTLELGDSALYLCASSLGLEDTQYFGPGTRLTVL.

The chain employs TRBV12-3 or TRBV12-4 and TRBJ2-7; 9 bases are shared with TRBD2. The length of the CDR3 is 15 residues. V shed 5 bases, J shed 2 bases, and the junction held 7 bases outside the gene matches. The CDR3: CASSPHASGAYEQYF. DNA for the CDR3: TGTGCCAGCAGTCCACATGCTAGCGGGGCCTACGAGCAGTACTTC.

This clonotype was counted a few times. The gene calls are TRBV5-1 and TRBJ1-1, with a weak D call TRBD1 (6 bases). Looked up from germline, CDR1 is SGHRS and CDR2 is YFSETQ. With 4 bases removed from V and 5 bases from J, the gap between germline ends came to 21 bases. The CDR3 runs to 16 residues. CDR3 loop: CASSGRDTAPWTEAFF. CDR3 DNA: TGCGCCAGCAGCGGGCGGGACACGGCGCCTTGGACTGAAGCTTTCTTT.

This clonotype was picked up many times. The genes are TRBV27 and TRBJ2-5; D not certain. V lost 5 bases to trimming and J lost 1 base, with 8 bases between them. Germline V gene data show CDR1 as MNHEY and CDR2 as SMNVEV (reference sequence). The CDR3 runs 13 residues. The CDR3 DNA sequence: TGTGCCAGCAGTACGTACACCCAAGAGACCCAGTACTTC. This gives the protein CASSTYTQETQYF.

This rearrangement joins TRBV7-6 to TRBJ2-5, with 7 bases matching TRBD1. This CDR3 is 18 amino acids long. With V trimmed by 1 base and J by 0 bases, 11 bases remained unmatched. CDR1 and CDR2 from the germline V gene are SGHVS and FNYEAQ. The CDR3 spells CASSLGGTALQYQETQYF. CDR3 bases: TGTGCCAGCAGCTTAGGGGGGACAGCCCTTCAGTACCAAGAGACCCAGTACTTC. Drawing the rest from reference TRBV7-6 and TRBJ2-5, the complete variable domain is GAGVSQSPRYKVTKRGQDVALRCDPISGHVSLYWYRQALGQGPEFLTYFNYEAQQDKSGLPNDRFSAERPEGSISTLTIQRTEQRDSAMYRCASSLGGTALQYQETQYFGPGTRLLVL.

This clonotype was seen only a few times. The chain carries TRBV4-3 and TRBJ2-2; D perhaps matches TRBD2 (6 bases). Germline CDR1 LGHNA, CDR2 YSLEER. Trimming stripped 0 bases from V and 4 bases from J, with 15 bases between. This CDR3 has 17 residues. CDR3 coding DNA: TGCGCCAGCAGCCAAGAGGGGGGATGGCTGCCCACCGGGGAGCTGTTTTTT. As protein: CASSQEGGWLPTGELFF.

The chain has TRBV5-4 and TRBJ1-1, with 7 bases matching TRBD1. V lost 4 bases to trimming and J lost 7 bases; unmatched junction nucleotides: 10. This CDR3 spans 14 amino acids. From germline, CDR1 is SGHNT and CDR2 YYREEE (reference sequence). The CDR3 here is CASSTVPDRSEAFF. CDR3 bases: TGTGCCAGCAGCACGGTACCGGACAGGAGTGAAGCTTTCTTT.